This TCR beta chain is from a study of blood T cell repertoires in COVID-19. On the study more broadly: Samples taken during acute and convalescent COVID-19 were collected in the United States, Italy and Spain. Sample material is recorded as cDNA or gDNA derived from T cells, B-cell-depleted T cells, or PBMCs.

Authors' methods: Amplification from reference gene primers served as the basis for estimated nucleated cell counts. The data were produced by immunoSEQ multiplex PCR, yet TCRdb's version contains in-frame clones alone and is incomplete. The DNA was the basis for D and trimming; V, J and clone size are from that table. This sample has approximately 60,000 clones, with 76% found just once. Trimming at V came to 5 bases and at J to 1 base, leaving 7 bases not matched to a gene. Germline V gene data show CDR1 as MNHEY and CDR2 as SMNVEV (reference sequence). The CDR3 is made up of 17 amino acids. The TCR sequence derives from a woman of 80 years or more with acute or convalescent COVID-19. The rearrangement joins TRBV27 to TRBJ2-7; 14 bases match TRBD2. What was sequenced was peripheral blood. DNA for the CDR3: TGTGCCAGCAGTCGAGGACTAGCGGGAGGTTGGTCCTACGAGCAGTACTTC. Translation gives CASSRGLAGGWSYEQYF.